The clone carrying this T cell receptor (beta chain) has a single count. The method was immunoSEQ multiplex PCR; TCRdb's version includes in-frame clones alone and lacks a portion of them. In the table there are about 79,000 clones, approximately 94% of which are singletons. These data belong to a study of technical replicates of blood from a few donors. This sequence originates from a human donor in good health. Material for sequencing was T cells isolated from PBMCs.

The CDR3 nucleotides are TGCGCCAGCAGCCCAGGAGGTAATGAAAAACTGTTTTTT. It yields the protein CASSPGGNEKLFF. The genes are TRBV5-1 and TRBJ1-4; D gene uncertain. There are 13 residues in the CDR3. From germline, CDR1 is SGHRS and CDR2 YFSETQ. Trimming shortened V by 4 bases and J by 4 bases, and 8 bases separated the two germline ends.